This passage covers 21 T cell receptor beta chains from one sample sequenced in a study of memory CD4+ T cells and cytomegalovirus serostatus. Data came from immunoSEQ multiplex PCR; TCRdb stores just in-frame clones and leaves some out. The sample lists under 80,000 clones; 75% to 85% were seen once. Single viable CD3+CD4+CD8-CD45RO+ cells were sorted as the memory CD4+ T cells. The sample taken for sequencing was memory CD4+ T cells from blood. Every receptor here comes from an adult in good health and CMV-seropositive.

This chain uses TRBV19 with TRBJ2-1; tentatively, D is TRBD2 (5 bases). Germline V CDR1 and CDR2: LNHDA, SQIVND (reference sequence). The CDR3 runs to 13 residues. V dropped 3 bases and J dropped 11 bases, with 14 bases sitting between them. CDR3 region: CASSISPGVQQFF. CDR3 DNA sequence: TGTGCCAGTAGTATTTCTCCCGGGGTCCAGCAGTTCTTC.

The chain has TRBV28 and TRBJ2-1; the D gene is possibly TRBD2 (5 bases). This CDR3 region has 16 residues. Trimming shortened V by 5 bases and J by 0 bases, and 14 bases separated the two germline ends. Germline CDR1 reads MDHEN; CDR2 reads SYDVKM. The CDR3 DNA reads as TGTGCCAGCAGTCCGCTAGACACTAGCTCCTACAATGAGCAGTTCTTC. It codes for CASSPLDTSSYNEQFF.

In nucleotides, the CDR3 is TGTGCCAGCAGGGGGTCGGATGAAAAACTGTTTTTT. It specifies CASRGSDEKLFF. The chain has TRBV25-1 and TRBJ1-4, with unresolved D. The germline CDR1 and CDR2 sequences are MGHDK and SYGVNS. Trimming pared 6 bases from V and 6 bases from J, leaving 8 bases between. This CDR3 has 12 amino acids.

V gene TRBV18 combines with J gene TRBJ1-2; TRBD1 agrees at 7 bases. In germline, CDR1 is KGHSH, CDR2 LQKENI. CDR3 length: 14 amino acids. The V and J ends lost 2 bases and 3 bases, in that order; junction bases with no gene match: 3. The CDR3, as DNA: TGTGCCAGCTCACCAGACAGGGCCTACTATGGCTACACCTTC. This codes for CASSPDRAYYGYTF. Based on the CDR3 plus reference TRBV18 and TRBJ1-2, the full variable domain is NAGVMQNPRHLVRRRGQEARLRCSPMKGHSHVYWYRQLPEEGLKFMVYLQKENIIDESGMPKERFSAEFPKEGPSILRIQQVVRGDSAAYFCASSPDRAYYGYTFGSGTRLTVV.

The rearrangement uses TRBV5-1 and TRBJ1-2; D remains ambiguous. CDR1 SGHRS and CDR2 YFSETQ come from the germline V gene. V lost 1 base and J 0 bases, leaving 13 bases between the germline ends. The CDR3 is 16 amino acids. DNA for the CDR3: TGCGCCAGCAGCTTGACCGGGTCAGAACCTAACTATGGCTACACCTTC. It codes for CASSLTGSEPNYGYTF.

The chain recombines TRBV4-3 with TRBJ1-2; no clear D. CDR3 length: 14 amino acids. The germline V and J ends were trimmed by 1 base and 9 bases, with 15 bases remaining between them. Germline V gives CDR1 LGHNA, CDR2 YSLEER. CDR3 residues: CASSQGVGVVSYTF. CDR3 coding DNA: TGCGCCAGCAGCCAAGGGGTCGGAGTCGTGAGCTACACCTTC.

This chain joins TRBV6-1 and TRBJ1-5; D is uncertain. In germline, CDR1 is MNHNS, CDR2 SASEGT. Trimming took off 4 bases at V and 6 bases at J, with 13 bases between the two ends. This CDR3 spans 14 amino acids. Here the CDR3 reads CASSVRAWGQPQHF. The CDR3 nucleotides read TGTGCCAGCAGTGTAAGGGCTTGGGGTCAGCCCCAGCATTTT.

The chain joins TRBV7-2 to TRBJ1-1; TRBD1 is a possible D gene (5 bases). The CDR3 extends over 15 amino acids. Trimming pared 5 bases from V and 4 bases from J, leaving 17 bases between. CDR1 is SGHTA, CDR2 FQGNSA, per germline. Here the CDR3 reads CASSPGTLPSTEAFF. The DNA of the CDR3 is TGTGCCAGCAGCCCCGGGACGCTCCCGAGCACTGAAGCTTTCTTT.

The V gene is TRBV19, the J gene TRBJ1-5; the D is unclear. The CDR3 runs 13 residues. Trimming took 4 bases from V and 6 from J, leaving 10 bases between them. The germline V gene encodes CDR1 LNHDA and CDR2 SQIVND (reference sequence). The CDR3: CASSSQGGQPQHF. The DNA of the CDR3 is TGTGCCAGTAGTAGCCAAGGCGGTCAGCCCCAGCATTTT.

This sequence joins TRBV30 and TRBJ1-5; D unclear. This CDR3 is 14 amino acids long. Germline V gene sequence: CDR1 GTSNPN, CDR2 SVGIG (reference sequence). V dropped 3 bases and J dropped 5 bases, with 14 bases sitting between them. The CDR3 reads CAWSAGSIYQPQHF. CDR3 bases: TGTGCCTGGAGCGCCGGGAGTATCTATCAGCCCCAGCATTTT.

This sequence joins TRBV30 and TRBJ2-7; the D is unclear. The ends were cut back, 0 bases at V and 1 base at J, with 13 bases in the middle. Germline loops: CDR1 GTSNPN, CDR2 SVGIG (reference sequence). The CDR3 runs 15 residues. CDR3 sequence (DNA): TGTGCCTGGAGTGTTATTTGCGGCTTATCCTACGAGCAGTACGTC. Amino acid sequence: CAWSVICGLSYEQYV.

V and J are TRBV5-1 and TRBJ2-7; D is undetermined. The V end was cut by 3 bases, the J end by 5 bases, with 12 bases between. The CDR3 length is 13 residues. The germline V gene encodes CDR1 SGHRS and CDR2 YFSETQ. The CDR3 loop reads CASSSAGYHEQYF. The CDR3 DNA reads TGCGCCAGCAGCTCCGCCGGGTACCACGAGCAGTACTTC.

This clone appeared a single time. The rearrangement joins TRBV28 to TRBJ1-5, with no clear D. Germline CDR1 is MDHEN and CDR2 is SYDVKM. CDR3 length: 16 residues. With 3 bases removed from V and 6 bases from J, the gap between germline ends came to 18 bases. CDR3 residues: CASSFWRQYRSQPQHF. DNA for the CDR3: TGTGCCAGCAGTTTTTGGCGGCAGTATCGAAGTCAGCCCCAGCATTTT.

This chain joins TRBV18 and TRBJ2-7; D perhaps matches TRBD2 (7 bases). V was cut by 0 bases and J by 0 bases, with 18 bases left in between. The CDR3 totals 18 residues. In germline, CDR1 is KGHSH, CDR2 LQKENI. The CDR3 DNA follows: TGTGCCAGCTCACCACCGGGGGGGGCAGGGGATGTCTCCTACGAGCAGTACTTC. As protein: CASSPPGGAGDVSYEQYF.

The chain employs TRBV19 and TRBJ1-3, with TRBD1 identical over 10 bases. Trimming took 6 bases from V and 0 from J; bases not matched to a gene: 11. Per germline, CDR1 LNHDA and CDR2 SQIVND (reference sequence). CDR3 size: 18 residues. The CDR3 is CASRTFGTGALSGNTIYF. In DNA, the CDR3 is TGTGCCAGTAGGACATTCGGGACAGGGGCCCTCTCTGGAAACACCATATATTTT.

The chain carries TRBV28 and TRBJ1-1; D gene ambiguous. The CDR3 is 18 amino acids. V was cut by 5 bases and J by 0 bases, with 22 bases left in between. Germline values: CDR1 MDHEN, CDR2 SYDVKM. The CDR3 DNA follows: TGTGCCAGCAGTGGACCAGTGAAGTTAAAGCGAGTGAACACTGAAGCTTTCTTT. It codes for CASSGPVKLKRVNTEAFF.

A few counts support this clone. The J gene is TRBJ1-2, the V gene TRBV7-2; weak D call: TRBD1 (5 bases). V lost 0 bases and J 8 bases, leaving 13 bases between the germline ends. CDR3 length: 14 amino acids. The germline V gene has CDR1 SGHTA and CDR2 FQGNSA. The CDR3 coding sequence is TGTGCCAGCAGCTTAGCGCGGGGCAGGCTAGGCTACACCTTC. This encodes CASSLARGRLGYTF.

CDR3 DNA: TGTGCCAGCAGCCAACGACGACACTATGGCTACACCTTC. It specifies CASSQRRHYGYTF. The J gene is TRBJ1-2, the V gene TRBV6-6; D uncertain. The CDR3 contains 13 residues. V was clipped by 6 bases and J by 3 bases, with 11 bases between them. Germline V gene data show CDR1 as MNHNY and CDR2 as SVGAGI (reference sequence).

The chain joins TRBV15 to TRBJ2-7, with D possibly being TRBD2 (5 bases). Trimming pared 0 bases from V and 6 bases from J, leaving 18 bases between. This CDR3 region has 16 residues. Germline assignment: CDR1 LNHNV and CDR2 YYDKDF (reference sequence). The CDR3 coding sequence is TGTGCCACCAGCAGAGATGGAGGAACCTTCTCTGTCGAGCAGTACTTC. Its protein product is CATSRDGGTFSVEQYF.

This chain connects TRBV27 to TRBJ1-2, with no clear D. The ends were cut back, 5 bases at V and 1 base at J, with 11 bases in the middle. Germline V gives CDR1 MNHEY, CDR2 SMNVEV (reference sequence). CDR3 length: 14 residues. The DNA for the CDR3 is TGTGCCAGCAGTAGAAAGGACCATAACTATGGCTACACCTTC. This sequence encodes CASSRKDHNYGYTF.

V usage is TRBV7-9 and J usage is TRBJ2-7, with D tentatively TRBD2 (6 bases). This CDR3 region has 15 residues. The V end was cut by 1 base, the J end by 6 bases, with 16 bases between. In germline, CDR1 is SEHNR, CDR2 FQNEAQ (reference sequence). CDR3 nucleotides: TGTGCCAGCAGCTTAGGACGGACTACGATGGCCGAGCAGTACGTC. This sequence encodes CASSLGRTTMAEQYV.